The rows below give T cell receptor beta chains drawn from one sample of a study of vaccination and CD4 T cells after COVID-19. These receptors lack a known antigen. TCRdb re-derived calls from the PCR reads in MiXCR, one entry per CDR3 protein. This table has about 16,000 distinct CDR3 sequences, approximately 44% appearing once. Sequenced material: CD4+ T cells from blood, cultured in vitro, taken about 7 months after SARS-CoV-2 vaccination. The source is a human donor who had recovered from COVID-19. CDR3s include the opening cysteine and the closing phenylalanine or tryptophan. The order of the fields is D gene, clone size, J gene, V gene, CDR3 DNA, CDR3 protein. D genes are given only for firm matches. Where a row states a size, it is once, few, many or the class of an expanded clone; other rows omit it.

TRBD1 NA TRBJ1-2 TRBV20-1 TGCAGTGCTATCGACAGGGGTAGTGGCTACACCTTC CSAIDRGSGYTF
NA few TRBJ2-3 TRBV20-1 TGCAGTGCTAGAGATTTGCGGGACAGCACAGATACGCAGTATTTT CSARDLRDSTDTQYF
NA NA TRBJ1-1 TRBV10-3 TGTGCCATCAGCAGGACAGAGAACACTGAAGCTTTCTTT CAISRTENTEAFF
TRBD2 medium-sized TRBJ2-3 TRBV10-3 TGTGCCATCAGCGCCGACCTTGCGGGGGGGGATACGCAGTATTTT CAISADLAGGDTQYF
TRBD1 NA TRBJ1-6 TRBV20-1 TGCAGTGCTCTCCCCGGGACAGGGGGCTCACCCCTCCACTTT CSALPGTGGSPLHF
NA NA TRBJ1-5 TRBV6-1 TGTGCCAGCAGCGTAAGAGATCAGCCCCAGCATTTT CASSVRDQPQHF
NA NA TRBJ1-2 TRBV6-2/TRBV6-3 TGTGCCAGCAGCCGAAGGACTAGCGGGGCGGAAGCCAGTGGCTACACCTTC CASSRRTSGAEASGYTF
NA NA TRBJ2-7 TRBV4-2 TGTGCCAGCAGCCGAGAAGGGGGCGGGGGTGTTTACGAGCAGTACTTC CASSREGGGGVYEQYF
NA NA TRBJ2-3 TRBV24-1 TGTGCCACCAGTGAAACAGGGTCAGATACGCAGTATTTT CATSETGSDTQYF
TRBD2 NA TRBJ2-7 TRBV5-1 TGCGCCAGCAGCTTTAGCGGGAGTTCCTACGAGCAGTACTTC CASSFSGSSYEQYF
NA few TRBJ2-5 TRBV7-9 TGTGCCAGCAGCTTAGGACGGACGTTCGGGGAGACCCAGTACTTC CASSLGRTFGETQYF
NA medium-sized TRBJ1-1 TRBV7-9 TGTGCCTATAAGGGGCGGGAGGACACTGAAGCTTTCTTT CAYKGREDTEAFF
NA NA TRBJ1-2 TRBV7-2 TGTGCCAGCAGCTCCCTACTACCCTCATATGGCTACACCTTC CASSSLLPSYGYTF
NA NA TRBJ2-7 TRBV6-5 TGTGCCAGCAGTTCCTACCTTTACGAGCAGTACTTC CASSSYLYEQYF
NA NA TRBJ2-7 TRBV15 TGTGCCACCAGCAGAGATCGGTGGCAGGGGAGCTCCTACGAGCAGTACTTC CATSRDRWQGSSYEQYF
TRBD2 NA TRBJ2-5 TRBV6-1 TGTGCCAGCAGTATAAATGCCGGGGGGGCGAGGAGTCAAGAGACCCAGTACTTC CASSINAGGARSQETQYF
TRBD1 NA TRBJ1-2 TRBV2 TGTGCCAGCAGAAAGGACAGGGGTGGGGGCTACACCTTC CASRKDRGGGYTF
NA NA TRBJ2-7 TRBV6-5 TGTGCCAGCAGTTACTCGATAAGACGATACGAGCAGTACTTC CASSYSIRRYEQYF
NA NA TRBJ2-3 TRBV6-1 TGTGCCAGCACCCGCAGAGGAGGCACAGATACGCAGTATTTT CASTRRGGTDTQYF
TRBD1 NA TRBJ1-4 TRBV20-1 TGCAGTGCTAGAGAAACAGGGGGCGCGTTTGGCGAAAAACTGTTTTTT CSARETGGAFGEKLFF
NA NA TRBJ2-2 TRBV7-8 TGTGCCAGCAGCTTAGCGCTTTTAGCCCGGAACACCGGGGAGCTGTTTTTT CASSLALLARNTGELFF
NA NA TRBJ1-2 TRBV2 TGTGCCAGCAGTGAATACACCTCCGTCTATGGCTACACCTTC CASSEYTSVYGYTF
NA NA TRBJ2-7 TRBV10-3 TGTGCCATCAGTGAACCGCCAGGGGCCTACGAGCAGTACTTC CAISEPPGAYEQYF
TRBD1 NA TRBJ1-6 TRBV18 TGTGCCAGCTCCGGAACAGGGGGCACTTCACCCCTCCACTTT CASSGTGGTSPLHF
NA NA TRBJ2-2 TRBV12-3/TRBV12-4 TGTGCCAGCACCCATTTACGGAAAACCGGGGAGCTGTTTTTT CASTHLRKTGELFF
TRBD2 NA TRBJ2-7 TRBV15 TGTGCCACCAGCTGGGGGGGTAAACACTACGAGCAGTACTTC CATSWGGKHYEQYF
NA NA TRBJ2-1 TRBV6-2/TRBV6-3 TGTGCCAGCAGTTACTCGACCCAGGACAATGAGCAGTTCTTC CASSYSTQDNEQFF
NA few TRBJ1-1 TRBV7-9 TGTGCCAGCAGCCCGGGCTCTCTCACTGAAGCTTTCTTT CASSPGSLTEAFF
TRBD2 NA TRBJ2-7 TRBV7-2 TGTGCCAGCAGCTTTGCGGGAGGGCCGGACGAGCAGTACTTC CASSFAGGPDEQYF
NA NA TRBJ2-5 TRBV7-8 TGTGCCAGCAGCTCCCTTCGGGGCGCCGAGACCCAGTACTTC CASSSLRGAETQYF
NA few TRBJ1-5 TRBV7-9 TGTGCCAGCAGCCTCATACAGGCGGCCAATCAGCCCCAGCATTTT CASSLIQAANQPQHF
NA NA TRBJ2-5 TRBV5-5 TGTGCCAGCAGCTTGGGACCGAACCAAGAGACCCAGTACTTC CASSLGPNQETQYF
NA NA TRBJ2-7 TRBV21-1 TGTGCCAGCAGCAATGGGAGGGACTGCTCCGAGCAGTACTTC CASSNGRDCSEQYF
TRBD2 NA TRBJ2-2 TRBV12-3/TRBV12-4 TGTGCCAGCAGTTGGGGGACTAGCGGGAGTAGGGCCGGGGAGCTGTTTTTT CASSWGTSGSRAGELFF
TRBD2 once TRBJ2-7 TRBV28 TGTGCCAGCAGTTTTCCGGGGGGTAACTACGAGCAGTACTTC CASSFPGGNYEQYF
TRBD1 medium-sized TRBJ1-6 TRBV7-9 TGTGCCAGCAGCGTGACAGGGGACGCACCCCTCCACTTT CASSVTGDAPLHF
NA NA TRBJ2-5 TRBV20-1 TGCAGTGCTAGGTTGCGGGTGGGTTTCAAGACCCAGTACTTC CSARLRVGFKTQYF
NA few TRBJ2-5 TRBV6-2/TRBV6-3 TGTGCCAGCAGTTACTCGGTGACCCAGTACTTC CASSYSVTQYF
TRBD1 few TRBJ1-5 TRBV10-3 TGTGCCATCAGTGAGTTTGACCACCCCTTGGAACAGGGGGAGAATCAGCCCCAGCATTTT CAISEFDHPLEQGENQPQHF
NA medium-sized TRBJ1-2 TRBV20-1 TGCAGTGCTAGACTAAGAGGACAGACGAACGAATTC CSARLRGQTNEF
NA NA TRBJ2-6 TRBV2 TGTGCCAGCAGTGAGCAGGGGGCCAACGTCCTGACTTTC CASSEQGANVLTF
NA NA TRBJ1-1 TRBV7-2 TGTGCCAGCACCAGTGGCAGGGAAAACACTGAAGCTTTCTTT CASTSGRENTEAFF